Below, 21 T cell receptor beta chains from the same sample are listed, as sequenced in a study of chemoradiotherapy in HPV16-positive cancers. Using immunoSEQ multiplex PCR, the repertoire was profiled, and TCRdb retains in-frame clones only, with some absent. The sample has 55,000 to 85,000 clones, roughly 90% seen once; the top ten hold just over 4%. The sample here was blood, taken from a patient who underwent chemoradiotherapy. All receptors come from a human donor with HPV-associated anogenital cancer.

The chain employs TRBV4-1 and TRBJ1-6; 7 nucleotides agree with TRBD1. The CDR3 contains 12 residues. The J segment lost 9 bases and the V segment lost 10 bases, leaving 6 bases of the junction unmatched. Per germline, CDR1 MGHRA and CDR2 YSYEKL. The CDR3 bases are TGCGCCACACAGGGGATAGGTTCACCCCTCCACTTT. Translated, it gives CATQGIGSPLHF.

This chain joins TRBV28 and TRBJ1-1; a weak D match, TRBD1 (6 bases). Per germline, CDR1 MDHEN and CDR2 SYDVKM. V was pared by 1 base and J by 4 bases, with 16 bases between. The CDR3 is made up of 16 amino acids. The CDR3 nucleotides are TGTGCCAGCAGTTTATTCCACCCAACAGGGCCCACTGAAGCTTTCTTT. Residues: CASSLFHPTGPTEAFF.

The chain combines TRBV7-6 with TRBJ1-1, with TRBD1 as a possible D gene (5 bases). The CDR3 consists of 14 residues. Trimming cost V 5 bases and J 0 bases, with 10 bases left between them. Germline loops: CDR1 SGHVS, CDR2 FNYEAQ. The CDR3 DNA is TGTGCCAGCAGCATTAACAGGATGAACACTGAAGCTTTCTTT. Translating it yields CASSINRMNTEAFF.

The chain is built from TRBV28 and TRBJ1-1; D ambiguous. This CDR3 is 15 amino acids long. V was cut by 1 base and J by 0 bases, with 9 bases left in between. Germline values: CDR1 MDHEN, CDR2 SYDVKM. The CDR3 protein is CASSLSGRVNTEAFF. The CDR3 coding sequence is TGTGCCAGCAGTTTATCCGGACGAGTGAACACTGAAGCTTTCTTT.

This chain connects TRBV28 to TRBJ2-1; 7 nucleotides match TRBD2. There are 16 residues in the CDR3. The V segment lost 3 bases and the J segment 6 bases; nucleotides outside the gene matches: 11. Germline CDR1 reads MDHEN; CDR2 reads SYDVKM. The CDR3 reads CASSFLSLAVTNEQFF. The CDR3 DNA follows: TGTGCCAGCAGTTTTCTAAGTCTAGCGGTTACCAATGAGCAGTTCTTC.

This chain uses TRBV28 with TRBJ2-5; D is possibly TRBD2 (5 bases). V lost 5 bases and J lost 2, with 24 bases in between. CDR1 MDHEN and CDR2 SYDVKM come from the germline V gene. The CDR3 contains 18 residues. The CDR3 reads CASSPHKALADSQETQYF. The CDR3 coding sequence is TGTGCCAGCAGTCCCCACAAGGCCCTTGCGGACTCACAAGAGACCCAGTACTTC.

Only a few counts were recorded for this clone. At one end, the junction sequence differs from germline, possibly due to a read error. V usage is TRBV27 and J usage is TRBJ1-2; D may be TRBD1 (6 bases). The CDR3 has 11 residues. Germline-derived CDR1 and CDR2 are MNHEY and SMNVEV (reference sequence). CDR3 amino acids: CATGTGGTLAF. The CDR3 region has the DNA TGTGCCACCGGGACCGGAGGGACATTGGCCTTC.

The chain employs TRBV20-1 and TRBJ1-3; the D is unclear. Per germline, CDR1 DFQATT and CDR2 SNEGSKA (reference sequence). V was trimmed by 6 bases and J by 6 bases, leaving 9 bases between them. The CDR3 spans 11 residues. The CDR3 loop is CSASGENTIYF. DNA of the CDR3: TGCAGTGCCTCGGGAGAAAACACCATATATTTT.

The gene calls are TRBV7-8 and TRBJ2-7; 8 bases map to TRBD1. There are 16 residues in the CDR3. From germline, CDR1 is SGHVS and CDR2 FQNEAQ. The V segment lost 2 bases and the J segment 5 bases; nucleotides outside the gene matches: 11. DNA of the CDR3: TGTGCCAGCAGCTTACAGCGCCGGCAGGGGGCCCACGAGCAGTACTTC. Translated: CASSLQRRQGAHEQYF. The full variable domain, its missing parts supplied by reference TRBV7-8 and TRBJ2-7, is GAGVSQSPRYKVAKRGQDVALRCDPISGHVSLFWYQQALGQGPEFLTYFQNEAQLDKSGLPSDRFFAERPEGSVSTLKIQRTQQEDSAVYLCASSLQRRQGAHEQYFGPGTRLTVT.

This chain uses TRBV19 with TRBJ2-7; TRBD1 might be the D (5 bases). This CDR3 has 15 amino acids. Germline lookup yields CDR1 LNHDA and CDR2 SQIVND (reference sequence). Trimming removed 5 bases from V and 3 bases from J, with 17 bases in between. This CDR3 reads CASSLTGQGVYEQYF. CDR3 nucleotides: TGTGCCAGTAGTTTAACAGGTCAAGGAGTCTACGAGCAGTACTTC.

The chain links TRBV6-5 to TRBJ1-5, with 7 positions matching TRBD1. Trimming at V came to 6 bases and at J to 2 bases, leaving 7 bases not matched to a gene. Germline assignment: CDR1 MNHEY and CDR2 SVGAGI. This CDR3 comprises 15 residues. CDR3 region: CASSRRQGGNQPQHF. The DNA for the CDR3 is TGTGCCAGCAGCCGTAGACAGGGAGGCAATCAGCCCCAGCATTTT.

Here the CDR3 reads CASSLDRSSYNSPLHF. The CDR3 region has the DNA TGCGCCAGCAGCTTGGACAGAAGCTCCTATAATTCACCCCTCCACTTT. The V and J genes are TRBV5-1 and TRBJ1-6; D uncertain. CDR1 SGHRS and CDR2 YFSETQ come from the germline V gene. V was clipped by 0 bases and J by 0 bases, with 7 bases between them. CDR3 length: 16 amino acids.

The J gene is TRBJ2-7, the V gene TRBV4-1, with a possible D match to TRBD2 (6 bases). Per the germline V gene, CDR1 is MGHRA and CDR2 is YSYEKL. The CDR3 loop spans 16 amino acids. V was pared by 1 base and J by 3 bases, with 16 bases between. The CDR3 loop is CASSQVYASANYEQYF. In nucleotides, the CDR3 is TGCGCCAGCAGCCAAGTTTATGCTAGCGCAAACTACGAGCAGTACTTC.

Of note for this clone: Compared with germline, one end of the junction differs, possibly owing to a read error. The chain combines TRBV5-1 with TRBJ1-5, with unresolved D. Germline V gives CDR1 SGHRS, CDR2 YFSETQ. The CDR3 has 13 amino acids. The CDR3 DNA follows: TGTGCCAGCAGCTCGACCGAAGGTCAGCCCCAGCATTTT. Its translation is CASSSTEGQPQHF.

The rearrangement links TRBV7-9 to TRBJ2-3; TRBD2 agrees at 10 bases. CDR1 is SEHNR and CDR2 is FQNEAQ in the germline V gene (reference sequence). The CDR3 sequence is 18 residues long. The trim removed 2 bases at V and 10 bases at J, leaving 18 bases unmatched. The CDR3 coding sequence is TGTGCCAGCAGCTTATTGGGCGGAGGGAGCGGGGGGGCCGGAGCGCAGTATTTT. The encoded protein is CASSLLGGGSGGAGAQYF.

The chain is built from TRBV11-2 and TRBJ2-7; D is ambiguous. The CDR3 contains 15 residues. The germline CDR1 and CDR2 sequences are SGHAT and FQNNGV. V was clipped by 0 bases and J by 2 bases, with 11 bases between them. The CDR3 DNA is TGTGCCAGCAGCTTAGAGTCCGGGCGGACCTACGAGCAGTACTTC. It is translated as CASSLESGRTYEQYF.

The gene calls are TRBV7-2 and TRBJ1-5, with 9 bases identical to TRBD1. After removal of 5 bases from V and 2 bases from J, the junction contained 4 bases not matched to a gene. The germline gives CDR1 SGHTA, CDR2 FQGNSA. This CDR3 spans 15 amino acids. The CDR3 DNA sequence: TGTGCCAGCAGCCTAGACAGGGGGGGCAATCAGCCCCAGCATTTT. Translated, it gives CASSLDRGGNQPQHF.

The chain is built from TRBV5-1 and TRBJ2-3; 7 bases align to TRBD1. Germline values: CDR1 SGHRS, CDR2 YFSETQ. The CDR3 sequence is 14 residues long. V dropped 4 bases and J dropped 1; count of bases not matched to a gene: 3. The CDR3: CASSIGQGTDTQYF. The CDR3 coding sequence is TGCGCCAGCAGCATTGGACAGGGCACAGATACGCAGTATTTT.

The rearrangement links TRBV29-1 to TRBJ2-3, with 7 bases matching TRBD2. Germline CDR1 reads SQVTM; CDR2 reads ANQGSEA. The CDR3 totals 13 residues. With 6 bases clipped from V and 6 bases from J, the junction kept 9 bases outside the gene matches. CDR3 residues: CSVPGGGKDTQYF. The CDR3 coding sequence is TGCAGCGTCCCCGGCGGGGGTAAGGATACGCAGTATTTT.

The CDR3 DNA reads as TGTGCCACCAGCAACACCTTCAACACTGAAGCTTTCTTT. Translated: CATSNTFNTEAFF. The V call is TRBV15, the J call TRBJ1-1; D is ambiguous. Germline values: CDR1 LNHNV, CDR2 YYDKDF (reference sequence). The CDR3 contains 13 residues. V was cut by 4 bases and J by 2 bases, with 8 bases left in between.

The genes are TRBV5-4 and TRBJ2-5, with TRBD2 matching over 15 bases. Unmatched junction bases numbered 4, after V lost 4 bases and J lost 3 bases. The length of the CDR3 is 16 residues. CDR1 and CDR2 (germline): SGHNT, YYREEE (reference sequence). CDR3 sequence (DNA): TGTGCCAGCAGCCAGGGACTAGCGGGAGGAAAAGAGACCCAGTACTTC. Amino acid sequence: CASSQGLAGGKETQYF.